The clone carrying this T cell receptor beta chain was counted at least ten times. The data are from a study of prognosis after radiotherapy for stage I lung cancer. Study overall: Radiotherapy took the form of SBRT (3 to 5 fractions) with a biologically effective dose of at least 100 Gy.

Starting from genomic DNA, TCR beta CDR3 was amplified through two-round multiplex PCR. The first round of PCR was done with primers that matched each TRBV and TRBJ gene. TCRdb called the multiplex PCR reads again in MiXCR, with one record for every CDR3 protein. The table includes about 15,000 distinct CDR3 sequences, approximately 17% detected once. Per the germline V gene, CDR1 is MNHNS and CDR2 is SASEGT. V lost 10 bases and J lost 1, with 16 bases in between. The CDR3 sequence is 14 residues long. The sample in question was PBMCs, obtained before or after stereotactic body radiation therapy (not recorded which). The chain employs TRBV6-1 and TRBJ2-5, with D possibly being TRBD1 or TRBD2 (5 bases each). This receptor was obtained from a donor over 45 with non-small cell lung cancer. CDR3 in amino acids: CATRRDPFQETQYF. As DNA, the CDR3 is TGTGCCACACGCAGGGACCCCTTCCAAGAGACCCAGTACTTC.